This is a list of T cell receptor beta chains from one sample in a study of cytomegalovirus exposure and HLA in healthy donors. The data were produced by immunoSEQ multiplex PCR, yet TCRdb's version contains in-frame clones alone and is incomplete. Of some 170,000 clones in the sample, roughly four fifths were seen once. The specimen sequenced was PBMCs. Every receptor here comes from a woman between 18 and 30 years old in good health and CMV-seropositive. The CDR3 runs from the conserved cysteine through the conserved F or W. The order of the fields is D gene, J gene, clone size, V gene, CDR3 DNA, CDR3 protein. The D gene is left open where the match is weak. A row's size may be missing; if present it is once, few, many or a size class.

TRBD1,TRBJ2-4,NA,TRBV9,TGTGCCAGCAGCGCCGGGACAGGGTTTAGAAACATTCAGTACTTC,CASSAGTGFRNIQYF
NA,TRBJ1-6,once,TRBV7-9,TGTGCCAGCAGCCGGACATCTCCCGATTCACCCCTCCACTTT,CASSRTSPDSPLHF
NA,TRBJ2-7,once,TRBV4-2,TGTGCCAGCAGCCAATACAGGAGTCCCTACGAGCAGTACTTC,CASSQYRSPYEQYF
NA,TRBJ2-7,once,TRBV5-8,TGTGCCAGCAGCTTGGAGCCACAGCTTTTCTTTCGCTTC,CASSLEPQLFFRF
TRBD1,TRBJ1-4,NA,TRBV5-1,TGCGCCAGCACCCTGGGGACAGCGGCCGAAAAACTGTTTTTT,CASTLGTAAEKLFF
TRBD1,TRBJ1-2,NA,TRBV6-1,TGTGCCAGCAGGACAGGGGGCAGTAATGGCTACACCTTC,CASRTGGSNGYTF
TRBD1,TRBJ1-1,NA,TRBV28,TGTGCCAGCAGTTTTTATCAGGGGACAGGGGAAGCTTTCTTT,CASSFYQGTGEAFF
NA,TRBJ1-5,NA,TRBV5-6,TGTGCCAGCAGCTTTTTCGGGGTAAAGAGCAATCAGCCCCAGCATTTT,CASSFFGVKSNQPQHF
NA,TRBJ1-1,NA,TRBV18,TGTGCCAGCTCCGGAGGGGCCCTGAAAGCTTTCTTT,CASSGGALKAFF
TRBD1,TRBJ1-5,NA,TRBV7-8,TGTGCCAGCAGTCCAGGGACAGGGGGGACCAATCAGCCCCAGCATTTT,CASSPGTGGTNQPQHF
TRBD1,TRBJ2-5,NA,TRBV7-2,TGTGCCAGCAGCTCAGAACCCTGGACAGGGGCTAAAGAGACCCAGTACTTC,CASSSEPWTGAKETQYF
TRBD1,TRBJ1-6,NA,TRBV5-1,TGCGCCAGCAGCTTGGCCTTACAGGGGAGAAATTCACCCCTCCACTTT,CASSLALQGRNSPLHF
TRBD1,TRBJ1-2,NA,TRBV5-8,TGTGCCAGCAGCCCCTGGGACAGGGGAGGCTATGGCTACACCTTC,CASSPWDRGGYGYTF
NA,TRBJ1-4,few,TRBV19,TGTGCCAGCCGACCCTGGGGGGATGAAAAACTGTTTTTT,CASRPWGDEKLFF
TRBD1,TRBJ1-6,NA,TRBV19,TGTGCCAGTAGTATAGGACCCTACAGGGGGTATAATTCACCCCTCCACTTT,CASSIGPYRGYNSPLHF
TRBD1,TRBJ2-1,once,TRBV10-1,TGCGCCAGCAGTGCCGGGACAGGGGGGAATGAGCAGTTCTTC,CASSAGTGGNEQFF
TRBD1,TRBJ1-2,NA,TRBV6-5,TGTGCCAGCAGTTACGGCAGGGGGCTTGACTATGGCTACACCTTC,CASSYGRGLDYGYTF
TRBD1,TRBJ2-7,NA,TRBV25-1,TGTGCCAGCAGTAAGACAGGGCCCTACGAGCAGTACTTC,CASSKTGPYEQYF
TRBD1,TRBJ2-7,NA,TRBV27,TGTGCCAGCGGTTGGACAGGGGACGAGCAGTACTTC,CASGWTGDEQYF
TRBD1,TRBJ2-2,NA,TRBV28,TGTGCCAGCCACAGGGGTACCGGGGAGCTGTTTTTT,CASHRGTGELFF
TRBD1,TRBJ1-3,NA,TRBV28,TGTGCCAGCAGCCTGGGACAGGGTTTGGCTGGAAACACCATATATTTT,CASSLGQGLAGNTIYF
TRBD1,TRBJ2-1,NA,TRBV10-3,TGTGCCATCAGTGGGCCGGGACAGGGAGCAAGTGAGCAGTTCTTC,CAISGPGQGASEQFF
NA,TRBJ1-1,NA,TRBV2,TGTGCCAGCTTCCTGGACTTCACTGAAGCTTTCTTT,CASFLDFTEAFF
TRBD1,TRBJ1-6,NA,TRBV7-9,TGTGCCAGCAGCTTAGAAGGGGGCTCTAATTCACCCCTCCACTTT,CASSLEGGSNSPLHF
NA,TRBJ2-5,few,TRBV7-2,TGTGCCAGCAGCTTCGCAGGGGAAGAGACCCAGTACTTC,CASSFAGEETQYF
NA,TRBJ1-1,NA,TRBV4-1,TGCGCCAGCAGCCCGTCCCCCAGGGTAAACACTGAAGCTTTCTTT,CASSPSPRVNTEAFF
TRBD2,TRBJ2-2,NA,TRBV7-2,TGTGCCAGCAGCCAAACTAGCGGGGTAAACACCGGGGAGCTGTTTTTT,CASSQTSGVNTGELFF
NA,TRBJ1-2,NA,TRBV14,TGTGCCAGCAGCCCGACGACAGGACCCTATGGCTACACCTTC,CASSPTTGPYGYTF
NA,TRBJ1-2,NA,TRBV5-1,TGCGCCAGCAGCTTGGTGCTCAGGGGCAACTATGGCTACACCTTC,CASSLVLRGNYGYTF
TRBD2,TRBJ2-5,NA,TRBV5-1,TGCGCCAGCAGCTTGGCCCTAGCGGGAGAGACCCAGTACTTC,CASSLALAGETQYF
TRBD2,TRBJ2-3,NA,TRBV14,TGTGCCAGCAGCCAAGATCCGGGACTAGCGGGGCCTCGTACGCAGTATTTT,CASSQDPGLAGPRTQYF
TRBD1,TRBJ1-2,NA,TRBV5-1,TGCGCCAGCAGCTCGAGACAGGGACGCGACTATGGCTACACCTTC,CASSSRQGRDYGYTF
NA,TRBJ2-1,NA,TRBV2,TGTGCCACCAAGACAGGACCGGGCTCCTACAATGAGCAGTTCTTC,CATKTGPGSYNEQFF
NA,TRBJ1-2,NA,TRBV5-4,TGTGCCGGCAGCCAACCGACAGGCCATATTATATTC,CAGSQPTGHIIF
TRBD1,TRBJ1-1,NA,TRBV28,TGTGCCAGCAGTTTCATCGACAGGGTGAACGCTGAAGCTTTCTTT,CASSFIDRVNAEAFF
TRBD1,TRBJ2-7,few,TRBV5-4,TGTGCCAGCAGCGCCCGGACAGGGAAAAACTACGAGCAGTACTTC,CASSARTGKNYEQYF
NA,TRBJ1-1,NA,TRBV5-1,TGCGCCAGCAGCTTAAGTCTTCGGGGGATGAACACTGAAGCTTTCTTT,CASSLSLRGMNTEAFF
NA,TRBJ2-7,NA,TRBV11-2,TGTGCCAGCAGCTTTCCACTAGGGAATTACGAGCAGTACTTC,CASSFPLGNYEQYF
TRBD1,TRBJ1-4,NA,TRBV2,TGTGCCAGCAGTGTTTTTGGGGACAGCAAGAATGAAAAACTGTTTTTT,CASSVFGDSKNEKLFF
TRBD2,TRBJ2-5,few,TRBV7-2,TGTGCCAGCAGCAAACGGGGACTAGCGGAAGAGACCCAGTACTTC,CASSKRGLAEETQYF
NA,TRBJ1-5,NA,TRBV6-1,TGTGCCAGCAGTGCGGGGAATCAGCCCCAGCATTTT,CASSAGNQPQHF
TRBD2,TRBJ2-1,NA,TRBV5-4,TGTGCCAGCCGCAGCTTACGGGGGGACTACAATGAGCAGTTCTTC,CASRSLRGDYNEQFF
NA,TRBJ2-7,NA,TRBV2,TGTGCCAGCAGTGAAGGAAGGGGTTCCTACGAGCAGTACTTC,CASSEGRGSYEQYF
TRBD2,TRBJ2-3,NA,TRBV2,TGTGCCAGCAGTGATATGACTAGCGGGGGGGCAGCAGATACGCAGTATTTT,CASSDMTSGGAADTQYF
NA,TRBJ2-1,NA,TRBV5-1,TGCGCCAGCAGCTTGTTAGGGGAAAGCTCCTACAATGAGCAGTTCTTC,CASSLLGESSYNEQFF
NA,TRBJ2-5,NA,TRBV4-2,TGTGCCAGCAGCCAAGGAGCCTACCGGGGTCTTGAGACCCAGTACTTC,CASSQGAYRGLETQYF
NA,TRBJ1-6,NA,TRBV5-1,TGCGCCAGCAGCTTGTTGATGAGTCCTAGCTCCTATAATTCACCCCTCCACTTT,CASSLLMSPSSYNSPLHF
TRBD1,TRBJ2-2,NA,TRBV19,TGTGCCAGTAGTACGGACAGGGACACCGGGGAGCTGTTTTTT,CASSTDRDTGELFF
NA,TRBJ1-4,few,TRBV4-1,TGCGCCAGCTCGGGGTTTAATGAAAAACTGTTTTTT,CASSGFNEKLFF
NA,TRBJ1-3,NA,TRBV11-2,TGTGCCAGCAGCCAACCCAGGGGACGGGTGAGCTCTGGAAACACCATATATTTT,CASSQPRGRVSSGNTIYF
TRBD1,TRBJ2-1,NA,TRBV13,TGTGCCAGCAGCTTGACAGGGTTAGGTGAGCAGTTCTTC,CASSLTGLGEQFF
NA,TRBJ2-3,NA,TRBV19,TGTGCCAGTAGTGGGGCATCTGATACGCAGTATTTT,CASSGASDTQYF
NA,TRBJ1-4,NA,TRBV4-1,TGCGCCAGCAGCCAAGCTCCCCGTGCAACTAATGAAAAACTGTTTTTT,CASSQAPRATNEKLFF
TRBD1,TRBJ2-3,NA,TRBV6-6,TGTGCCAGCAGTTCCGGACAGGGGAGAGATACGCAGTATTTT,CASSSGQGRDTQYF
NA,TRBJ1-2,NA,TRBV11-3,TGTGCCAGCAGCTTAGATCCACGGTTGGGCTACACCTTC,CASSLDPRLGYTF
TRBD1,TRBJ1-1,NA,TRBV5-1,TGCGCCAGCAGCCTCCGGGACAGGGGGCGGATGGACGCTGAAGCTTTCTTT,CASSLRDRGRMDAEAFF
TRBD1,TRBJ2-7,NA,TRBV13,TGTGCCAGCAGCAGAGTCGGGACAGGGGGCAACGAGCAGTACTTC,CASSRVGTGGNEQYF
NA,TRBJ1-2,once,TRBV19,TGTGCCAGTAGAGTCGGCGGGGCGCGCGGTGTGGGGGGCTACACCTTC,CASRVGGARGVGGYTF
TRBD1,TRBJ2-3,NA,TRBV6-4,TGTGCCAGCAGTGGTACCGGGACAGGGATCACAGATACGCAGTATTTT,CASSGTGTGITDTQYF
NA,TRBJ2-5,NA,TRBV9,TGTGCCAGCAGCGCCCACTTAGACTGGCAGGAGACCCAGTACTTC,CASSAHLDWQETQYF